Listed below are T cell receptor beta chains from one sample, sequenced in a study of T cells after posttransplantation cyclophosphamide. Assay used: immunoSEQ multiplex PCR; TCRdb lists only in-frame clones, some missing. The sample includes tens of thousands of clones, 85% to 90% of them seen just once. Sample: PBMCs, taken after allogeneic stem cell transplant with posttransplant cyclophosphamide. These receptors were taken from a female patient in her 30s who received an allogeneic stem cell transplant from an unrelated donor, was CMV-positive, and had no GVHD. Part of the T cell pool may stem from the graft donor. Each CDR3 is given with its conserved first and last residue. The D gene is left open where the match is weak. Expanded clones get a size class; other rows say once, few or many, or leave the size out.

abundance: -; d_gene: -; j_gene: TRBJ2-7; v_gene: TRBV28; CDR3aa: CASSPRRFPEQYF; CDR3nt: TGTGCCAGCAGCCCCAGGAGGTTCCCCGAGCAGTACTTC
abundance: -; d_gene: -; j_gene: TRBJ2-7; v_gene: TRBV5-1; CDR3aa: CASSPTQVLTYEQYF; CDR3nt: TGCGCCAGCAGCCCAACTCAAGTCCTAACCTACGAGCAGTACTTC
abundance: -; d_gene: TRBD1; j_gene: TRBJ1-5; v_gene: TRBV7-2; CDR3aa: CASSSQTGFNQPQHF; CDR3nt: TGTGCCAGCAGCTCACAGACAGGGTTCAATCAGCCCCAGCATTTT
abundance: few; d_gene: -; j_gene: TRBJ2-7; v_gene: TRBV7-9; CDR3aa: CASSLPRETYEQYF; CDR3nt: TGTGCCAGCAGCTTACCACGGGAGACCTACGAGCAGTACTTC
abundance: -; d_gene: TRBD1; j_gene: TRBJ1-1; v_gene: TRBV11-3; CDR3aa: CASTKGGMDTEAFF; CDR3nt: TGTGCCAGCACCAAAGGGGGCATGGACACTGAAGCTTTCTTT
abundance: few; d_gene: -; j_gene: TRBJ1-4; v_gene: TRBV2; CDR3aa: CASQPVNEKLFF; CDR3nt: TGTGCCAGCCAACCAGTTAATGAAAAACTGTTTTTT
abundance: -; d_gene: TRBD1; j_gene: TRBJ1-4; v_gene: TRBV29-1; CDR3aa: CSVRTGIPYEKLFF; CDR3nt: TGCAGCGTGCGGACAGGGATCCCCTATGAAAAACTGTTTTTT
abundance: few; d_gene: -; j_gene: TRBJ1-1; v_gene: TRBV5-6; CDR3aa: CASSLGTLNTEAFF; CDR3nt: TGTGCCAGCAGCTTGGGGACACTGAACACTGAAGCTTTCTTT
abundance: -; d_gene: -; j_gene: TRBJ2-5; v_gene: TRBV29-1; CDR3aa: CSVAVETQYF; CDR3nt: TGCAGCGTTGCGGTAGAGACCCAGTACTTC
abundance: -; d_gene: -; j_gene: TRBJ2-1; v_gene: TRBV27; CDR3aa: CASSPNYNEQFF; CDR3nt: TGTGCCAGCAGTCCCAATTACAATGAGCAGTTCTTC
abundance: -; d_gene: TRBD2; j_gene: TRBJ2-7; v_gene: TRBV27; CDR3aa: CASSVSGGGEQYF; CDR3nt: TGTGCCAGCAGTGTCTCGGGGGGGGGCGAGCAGTACTTC
abundance: -; d_gene: -; j_gene: TRBJ2-1; v_gene: TRBV27; CDR3aa: CASSLSVGSEQFF; CDR3nt: TGTGCCAGCAGTTTATCGGTGGGGAGTGAGCAGTTCTTC
abundance: -; d_gene: -; j_gene: TRBJ1-1; v_gene: TRBV5-4; CDR3aa: CASSRRGGVETEAFF; CDR3nt: TGTGCCAGCAGCCGACGGGGGGGGGTGGAAACTGAAGCTTTCTTT
abundance: -; d_gene: -; j_gene: TRBJ2-5; v_gene: TRBV9; CDR3aa: CASSVDLAQETQYF; CDR3nt: TGTGCCAGCAGCGTAGACCTAGCCCAAGAGACCCAGTACTTC
abundance: few; d_gene: -; j_gene: TRBJ2-3; v_gene: TRBV7-9; CDR3aa: CASSSGLPDTQYF; CDR3nt: TGTGCCAGCAGCTCCGGACTCCCCGATACGCAGTATTTT
abundance: -; d_gene: TRBD1; j_gene: TRBJ1-3; v_gene: TRBV19; CDR3aa: CASSFRTGSGNTIYF; CDR3nt: TGTGCCAGTAGTTTTCGGACAGGCTCTGGAAACACCATATATTTT
abundance: -; d_gene: TRBD2; j_gene: TRBJ2-5; v_gene: TRBV7-2; CDR3aa: CASSPALGSGRSGETQYF; CDR3nt: TGTGCCAGCAGCCCAGCTCTCGGTAGCGGGAGAAGTGGGGAGACCCAGTACTTC
abundance: -; d_gene: TRBD1; j_gene: TRBJ1-5; v_gene: TRBV4-1; CDR3aa: CASSQGQGGQPQHF; CDR3nt: TGCGCCAGCAGCCAAGGACAGGGTGGTCAGCCCCAGCATTTT
abundance: -; d_gene: -; j_gene: TRBJ2-5; v_gene: TRBV19; CDR3aa: CASSITGGQETQYF; CDR3nt: TGTGCCAGTAGTATAACCGGGGGTCAAGAGACCCAGTACTTC
abundance: -; d_gene: TRBD2; j_gene: TRBJ2-2; v_gene: TRBV28; CDR3aa: CASSLHLAGGDTGELFF; CDR3nt: TGTGCCAGCAGTTTACATCTAGCGGGGGGGGACACCGGGGAGCTGTTTTTT
abundance: -; d_gene: -; j_gene: TRBJ1-2; v_gene: TRBV11-2; CDR3aa: CASSPSGFYGYTF; CDR3nt: TGTGCCAGCAGCCCCAGTGGTTTCTATGGCTACACCTTC
abundance: once; d_gene: TRBD2; j_gene: TRBJ2-7; v_gene: TRBV4-2; CDR3aa: CASSQLTSGGGEQYF; CDR3nt: TGTGCCAGCAGCCAACTTACTAGCGGGGGAGGCGAGCAGTACTTC
abundance: -; d_gene: TRBD2; j_gene: TRBJ2-7; v_gene: TRBV30; CDR3aa: CAWGTSDSYEQYF; CDR3nt: TGTGCCTGGGGGACTAGCGACTCCTACGAGCAGTACTTC
abundance: -; d_gene: TRBD1; j_gene: TRBJ2-2; v_gene: TRBV5-1; CDR3aa: CASRWGQGETGELFF; CDR3nt: TGCGCCAGCAGATGGGGACAGGGGGAGACCGGGGAGCTGTTTTTT
abundance: -; d_gene: TRBD2; j_gene: TRBJ2-5; v_gene: TRBV15; CDR3aa: CAIGLGGEYQETQYF; CDR3nt: TGTGCCATCGGCCTTGGGGGGGAGTACCAAGAGACCCAGTACTTC
abundance: few; d_gene: -; j_gene: TRBJ1-5; v_gene: TRBV19; CDR3aa: CASSMGGWQPQHF; CDR3nt: TGTGCCAGTAGTATGGGGGGGTGGCAGCCCCAGCATTTT
abundance: -; d_gene: TRBD1; j_gene: TRBJ1-2; v_gene: TRBV4-3; CDR3aa: CASSQEWDREDYGYTF; CDR3nt: TGCGCCAGCAGCCAGGAATGGGACAGGGAGGACTATGGCTACACCTTC
abundance: -; d_gene: -; j_gene: TRBJ2-3; v_gene: TRBV10-3; CDR3aa: CAITTGRRTDTQYF; CDR3nt: TGTGCCATCACAACGGGGAGGCGCACAGATACGCAGTATTTT
abundance: -; d_gene: -; j_gene: TRBJ2-7; v_gene: TRBV6-1; CDR3aa: CASSEMRAGDSYEQYF; CDR3nt: TGTGCCAGCAGTGAAATGAGGGCAGGGGACTCCTACGAGCAGTACTTC
abundance: -; d_gene: TRBD1; j_gene: TRBJ2-1; v_gene: TRBV5-4; CDR3aa: CASSLQGADEQFF; CDR3nt: TGTGCCAGCAGCTTACAGGGGGCGGATGAGCAGTTCTTC
abundance: -; d_gene: TRBD1; j_gene: TRBJ1-5; v_gene: TRBV6-1; CDR3aa: CASRWTGDSNQPQHF; CDR3nt: TGTGCCAGCAGGTGGACAGGGGATAGCAATCAGCCCCAGCATTTT
abundance: -; d_gene: -; j_gene: TRBJ1-2; v_gene: TRBV25-1; CDR3aa: CASSERGAPNYGYTF; CDR3nt: TGTGCCAGCAGTGAACGGGGGGCCCCTAACTATGGCTACACCTTC
abundance: -; d_gene: -; j_gene: TRBJ1-2; v_gene: TRBV4-1; CDR3aa: CASSLQGDDGYTF; CDR3nt: TGCGCCAGCAGCCTCCAGGGCGACGACGGCTACACCTTC
abundance: -; d_gene: -; j_gene: TRBJ1-4; v_gene: TRBV28; CDR3aa: CASSLISGFNEKLFF; CDR3nt: TGTGCCAGCAGTTTGATTTCAGGGTTTAATGAAAAACTGTTTTTT
abundance: -; d_gene: TRBD1; j_gene: TRBJ2-5; v_gene: TRBV7-2; CDR3aa: CASSIGQGETQYF; CDR3nt: TGTGCCAGCAGCATAGGACAGGGAGAGACCCAGTACTTC
abundance: -; d_gene: -; j_gene: TRBJ2-7; v_gene: TRBV5-5; CDR3aa: CASSLPGYEQYF; CDR3nt: TGTGCCAGCAGCTTGCCCGGCTACGAGCAGTACTTC
abundance: -; d_gene: -; j_gene: TRBJ1-2; v_gene: TRBV6-1; CDR3aa: CASSRTNGYTF; CDR3nt: TGTGCCAGCAGCCGGACAAATGGCTACACCTTC
abundance: -; d_gene: -; j_gene: TRBJ2-7; v_gene: TRBV11-3; CDR3aa: CASSPQGRDEQYF; CDR3nt: TGTGCCAGCAGCCCCCAGGGTCGGGACGAGCAGTACTTC
abundance: once; d_gene: TRBD1; j_gene: TRBJ1-5; v_gene: TRBV18; CDR3aa: CASSSIGQGSGGGQPQHF; CDR3nt: TGTGCCAGCTCCTCCATAGGACAGGGAAGCGGCGGGGGTCAGCCCCAGCATTTT
abundance: -; d_gene: -; j_gene: TRBJ2-2; v_gene: TRBV5-6; CDR3aa: CASSLSGRGDTGELFF; CDR3nt: TGTGCCAGCAGCTTGTCAGGCAGGGGGGACACCGGGGAGCTGTTTTTT
abundance: once; d_gene: -; j_gene: TRBJ2-1; v_gene: TRBV6-6; CDR3aa: CASSSVPYRQFF; CDR3nt: TGTGCCAGCAGTTCCGTCCCGTATAGGCAGTTCTTC
abundance: -; d_gene: TRBD1; j_gene: TRBJ1-2; v_gene: TRBV5-1; CDR3aa: CASSSLLRTGGEGYGYTF; CDR3nt: TGCGCCAGCAGCTCTCTACTCAGGACAGGGGGCGAGGGCTATGGCTACACCTTC
abundance: -; d_gene: -; j_gene: TRBJ1-1; v_gene: TRBV4-1; CDR3aa: CASSQAGLGVNTEAFF; CDR3nt: TGCGCCAGCAGCCAAGCAGGGTTAGGGGTAAACACTGAAGCTTTCTTT
abundance: -; d_gene: TRBD2; j_gene: TRBJ2-1; v_gene: TRBV7-2; CDR3aa: CASSLGGGPYEQFF; CDR3nt: TGTGCCAGCAGCTTAGGGGGGGGTCCCTATGAGCAGTTCTTC
abundance: -; d_gene: -; j_gene: TRBJ2-3; v_gene: TRBV27; CDR3aa: CASRPDSTDTQYF; CDR3nt: TGTGCCAGCAGACCGGACTCGACAGATACGCAGTATTTT
abundance: -; d_gene: -; j_gene: TRBJ2-2; v_gene: TRBV6-1; CDR3aa: CASRGLGGTGELFF; CDR3nt: TGTGCCAGCAGAGGACTAGGGGGCACCGGGGAGCTGTTTTTT
abundance: -; d_gene: TRBD1; j_gene: TRBJ1-1; v_gene: TRBV7-3; CDR3aa: CASSSPGTENTEAFF; CDR3nt: TGTGCCAGCAGTTCCCCCGGGACAGAGAACACTGAAGCTTTCTTT
abundance: once; d_gene: TRBD2; j_gene: TRBJ2-7; v_gene: TRBV4-1; CDR3aa: CASSQYHSGGADEQYF; CDR3nt: TGCGCCAGCAGCCAATACCACAGCGGGGGGGCCGACGAGCAGTACTTC
abundance: -; d_gene: -; j_gene: TRBJ2-2; v_gene: TRBV25-1; CDR3aa: CASSEYIGELFF; CDR3nt: TGTGCCAGCAGTGAATATATCGGGGAGCTGTTTTTT
abundance: -; d_gene: -; j_gene: TRBJ1-5; v_gene: TRBV19; CDR3aa: CASSIDGGRRQPQHF; CDR3nt: TGTGCCAGTAGTATAGATGGGGGGAGAAGGCAGCCCCAGCATTTT
abundance: once; d_gene: TRBD1; j_gene: TRBJ2-7; v_gene: TRBV4-1; CDR3aa: CASSQQGQGNEQYF; CDR3nt: TGCGCCAGCAGCCAACAGGGACAGGGTAACGAGCAGTACTTC
abundance: -; d_gene: -; j_gene: TRBJ1-3; v_gene: TRBV5-8; CDR3aa: CASSHRGLIDGNTIYF; CDR3nt: TGTGCCAGCAGCCATCGCGGACTAATTGATGGAAACACCATATATTTT
abundance: -; d_gene: TRBD1; j_gene: TRBJ1-5; v_gene: TRBV28; CDR3aa: CASSSTGTGGTYSNQPQHF; CDR3nt: TGTGCCAGCAGTTCGACCGGGACAGGGGGAACCTATAGCAATCAGCCCCAGCATTTT
abundance: -; d_gene: -; j_gene: TRBJ1-6; v_gene: TRBV19; CDR3aa: CASSYTQGNSPLHF; CDR3nt: TGTGCCAGTAGTTATACGCAGGGGAACTCACCCCTCCACTTT
abundance: -; d_gene: -; j_gene: TRBJ1-1; v_gene: TRBV6-1; CDR3aa: CASSAWTGNTEAFF; CDR3nt: TGTGCCAGCAGTGCTTGGACTGGGAACACTGAAGCTTTCTTT